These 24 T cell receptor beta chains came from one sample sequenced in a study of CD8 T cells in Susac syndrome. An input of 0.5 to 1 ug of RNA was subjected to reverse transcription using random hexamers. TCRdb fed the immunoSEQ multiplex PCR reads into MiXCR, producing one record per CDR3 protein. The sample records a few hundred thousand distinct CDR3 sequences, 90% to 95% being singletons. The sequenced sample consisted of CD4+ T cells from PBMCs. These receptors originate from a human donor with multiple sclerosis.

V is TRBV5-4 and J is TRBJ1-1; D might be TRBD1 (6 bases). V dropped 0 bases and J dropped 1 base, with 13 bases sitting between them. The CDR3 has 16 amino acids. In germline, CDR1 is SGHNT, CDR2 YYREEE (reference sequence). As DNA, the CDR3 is TGTGCCAGCAGCTTGGGGGGGGGCGGAAGGAACACTGAAGCTTTCTTT. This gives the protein CASSLGGGGRNTEAFF.

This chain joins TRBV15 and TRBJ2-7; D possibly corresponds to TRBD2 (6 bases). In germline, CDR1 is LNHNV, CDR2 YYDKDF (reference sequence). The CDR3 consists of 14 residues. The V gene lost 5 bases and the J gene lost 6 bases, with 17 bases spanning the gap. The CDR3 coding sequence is TGTGCCACCAGCTGGGGGGACGGCCGAGGCGAGCAGTACTTC. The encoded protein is CATSWGDGRGEQYF.

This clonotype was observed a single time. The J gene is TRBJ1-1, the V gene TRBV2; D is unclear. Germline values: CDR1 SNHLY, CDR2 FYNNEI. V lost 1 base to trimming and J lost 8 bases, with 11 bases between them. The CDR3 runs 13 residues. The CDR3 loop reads CASSEELVAEAFF. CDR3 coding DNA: TGTGCCAGCAGTGAAGAGTTGGTAGCCGAAGCTTTCTTT.

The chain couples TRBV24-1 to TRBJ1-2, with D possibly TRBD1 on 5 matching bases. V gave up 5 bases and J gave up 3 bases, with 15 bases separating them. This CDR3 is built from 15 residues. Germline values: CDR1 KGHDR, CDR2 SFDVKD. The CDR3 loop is CATSGNGPGDYGYTF. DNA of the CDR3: TGTGCCACCAGTGGCAATGGGCCGGGGGACTATGGCTACACCTTC.

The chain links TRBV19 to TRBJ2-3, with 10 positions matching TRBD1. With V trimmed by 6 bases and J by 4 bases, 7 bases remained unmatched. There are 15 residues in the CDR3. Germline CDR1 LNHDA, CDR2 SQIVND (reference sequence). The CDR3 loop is CASSFGTGDPDTQYF. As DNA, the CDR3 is TGTGCCAGTAGCTTCGGGACAGGGGATCCAGATACGCAGTATTTT.

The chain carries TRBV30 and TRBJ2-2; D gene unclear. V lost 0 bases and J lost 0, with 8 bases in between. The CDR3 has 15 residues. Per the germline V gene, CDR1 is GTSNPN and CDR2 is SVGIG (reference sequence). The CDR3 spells CAWSVQRANTGELFF. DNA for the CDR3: TGTGCCTGGAGTGTACAGCGAGCGAACACCGGGGAGCTGTTTTTT.

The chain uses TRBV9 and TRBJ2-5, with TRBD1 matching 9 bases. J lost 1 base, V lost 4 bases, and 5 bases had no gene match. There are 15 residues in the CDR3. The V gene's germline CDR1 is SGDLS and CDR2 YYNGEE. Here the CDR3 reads CASSPGTGLQETQYF. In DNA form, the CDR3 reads TGTGCCAGCAGCCCGGGGACAGGGCTCCAAGAGACCCAGTACTTC.

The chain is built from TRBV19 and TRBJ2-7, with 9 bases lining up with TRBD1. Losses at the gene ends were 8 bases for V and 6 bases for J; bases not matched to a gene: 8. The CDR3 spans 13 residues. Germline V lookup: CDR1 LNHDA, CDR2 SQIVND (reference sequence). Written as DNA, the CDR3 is TGTGCCAGTTCCCAGACAGGGGGGTCCGAGCAGTACGTC. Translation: CASSQTGGSEQYV.

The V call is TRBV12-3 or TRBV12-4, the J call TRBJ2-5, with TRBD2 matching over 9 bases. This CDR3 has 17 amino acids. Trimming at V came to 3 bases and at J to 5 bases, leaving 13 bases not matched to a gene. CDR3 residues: CASSLELGGGAVETQYF. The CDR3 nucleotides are TGTGCCAGCAGTTTGGAATTGGGCGGGGGGGCTGTTGAGACCCAGTACTTC.

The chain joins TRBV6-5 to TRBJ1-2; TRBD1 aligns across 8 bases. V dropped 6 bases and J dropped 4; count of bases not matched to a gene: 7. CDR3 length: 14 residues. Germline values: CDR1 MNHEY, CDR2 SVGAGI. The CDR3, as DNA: TGTGCCAGCAGCGGACAGGGTGGGGTCTATGGCTACACCTTC. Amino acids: CASSGQGGVYGYTF.

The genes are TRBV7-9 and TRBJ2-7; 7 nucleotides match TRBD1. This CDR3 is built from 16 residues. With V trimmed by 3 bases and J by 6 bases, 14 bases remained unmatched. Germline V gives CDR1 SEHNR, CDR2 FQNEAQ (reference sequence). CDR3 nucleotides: TGTGCCAGCAGCTTCGGGTCGAGGGGAAGGGGGCGCGAGCAGTACTTC. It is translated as CASSFGSRGRGREQYF.

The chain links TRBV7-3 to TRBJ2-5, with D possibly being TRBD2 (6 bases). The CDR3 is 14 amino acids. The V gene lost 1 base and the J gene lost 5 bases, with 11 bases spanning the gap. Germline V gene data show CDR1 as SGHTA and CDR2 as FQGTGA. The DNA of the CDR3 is TGTGCCAGCAGCTTAAACGGGGGAACGGAGACCCAGTACTTC. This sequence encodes CASSLNGGTETQYF.

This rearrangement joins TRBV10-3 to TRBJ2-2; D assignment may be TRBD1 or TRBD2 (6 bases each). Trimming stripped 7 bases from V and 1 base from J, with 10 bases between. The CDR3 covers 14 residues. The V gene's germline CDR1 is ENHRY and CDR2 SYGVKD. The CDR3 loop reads CAINEGGNTGELFF. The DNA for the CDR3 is TGTGCCATCAACGAGGGGGGGAACACCGGGGAGCTGTTTTTT.

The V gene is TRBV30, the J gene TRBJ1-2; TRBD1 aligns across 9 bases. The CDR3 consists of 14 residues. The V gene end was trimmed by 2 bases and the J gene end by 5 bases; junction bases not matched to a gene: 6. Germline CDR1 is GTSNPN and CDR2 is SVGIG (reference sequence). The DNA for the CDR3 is TGTGCCTGGAGTATAAGGGGGACAGGGTATGGCTACACCTTC. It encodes CAWSIRGTGYGYTF.

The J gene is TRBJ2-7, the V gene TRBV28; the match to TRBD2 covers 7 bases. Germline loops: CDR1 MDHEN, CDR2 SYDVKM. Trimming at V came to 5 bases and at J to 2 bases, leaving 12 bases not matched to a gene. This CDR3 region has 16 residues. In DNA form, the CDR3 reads TGTGCCAGCAGTCTAGGGGTGGGCGGGGGTACCTACGAGCAGTACTTC. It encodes CASSLGVGGGTYEQYF. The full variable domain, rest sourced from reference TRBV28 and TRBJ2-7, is DVKVTQSSRYLVKRTGEKVFLECVQDMDHENMFWYRQDPGLGLRLIYFSYDVKMKEKGDIPEGYSVSREKKERFSLILESASTNQTSMYLCASSLGVGGGTYEQYFGPGTRLTVT.

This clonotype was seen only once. The CDR3 protein is CASSPGEYQETQYF. The DNA of the CDR3 is TGTGCCAGCAGCCCGGGGGAGTACCAAGAGACCCAGTACTTC. The V and J genes are TRBV7-9 and TRBJ2-5; TRBD2 might be the D (6 bases). The V end was cut by 5 bases, the J end by 0 bases, with 10 bases between. CDR1 and CDR2 (germline): SEHNR, FQNEAQ (reference sequence). This CDR3 comprises 14 residues.

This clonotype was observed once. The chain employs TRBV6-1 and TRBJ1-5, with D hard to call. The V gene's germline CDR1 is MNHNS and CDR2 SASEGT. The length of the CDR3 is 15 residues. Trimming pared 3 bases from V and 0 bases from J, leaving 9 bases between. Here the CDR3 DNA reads TGTGCCAGCAGTGAGTTCGGCTATAGCAATCAGCCCCAGCATTTT. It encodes CASSEFGYSNQPQHF.

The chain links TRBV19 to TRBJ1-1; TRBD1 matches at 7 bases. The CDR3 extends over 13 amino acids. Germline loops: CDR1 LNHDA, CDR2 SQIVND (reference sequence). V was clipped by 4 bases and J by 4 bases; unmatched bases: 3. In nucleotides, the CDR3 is TGTGCCAGTAGTACATCAGGGGGCACTGAAGCTTTCTTT. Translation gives CASSTSGGTEAFF.

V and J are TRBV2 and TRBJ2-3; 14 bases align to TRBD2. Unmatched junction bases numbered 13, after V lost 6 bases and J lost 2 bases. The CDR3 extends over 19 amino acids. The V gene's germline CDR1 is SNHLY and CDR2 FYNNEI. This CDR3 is CASRGTSGSQGAYTDTQYF. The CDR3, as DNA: TGTGCCAGCAGGGGGACTAGCGGGAGCCAAGGGGCTTACACAGATACGCAGTATTTT.

The CDR3 bases are TGCGCCAGCAGCCAAGATATCGGACCGCCTCCTAGAGGCTACACCTTC. Amino acid sequence: CASSQDIGPPPRGYTF. The chain is built from TRBV4-1 and TRBJ1-2; D is ambiguous. Germline V gene lookup returns CDR1 MGHRA and CDR2 YSYEKL. Trimming removed 0 bases from V and 8 bases from J, with 19 bases in between. The CDR3 contains 16 residues.

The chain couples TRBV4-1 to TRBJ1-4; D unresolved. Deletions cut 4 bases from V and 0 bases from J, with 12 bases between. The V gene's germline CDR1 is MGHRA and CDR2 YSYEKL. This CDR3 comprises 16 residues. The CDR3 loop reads CASSRIRVTTNEKLFF. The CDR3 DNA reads TGCGCCAGCAGCCGCATCCGGGTTACAACTAATGAAAAACTGTTTTTT.

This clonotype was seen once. The CDR3 DNA reads as TGCAGTGCTAGAGATGAGATAGCGGGGAACCAAGAGACCCAGTACTTC. It encodes CSARDEIAGNQETQYF. J is TRBJ2-5 and V is TRBV20-1, with 8 positions matching TRBD2. In germline, CDR1 is DFQATT, CDR2 SNEGSKA (reference sequence). The CDR3 has 16 amino acids. J gave up 0 bases and V 0 bases, and 6 bases lay outside the gene matches.

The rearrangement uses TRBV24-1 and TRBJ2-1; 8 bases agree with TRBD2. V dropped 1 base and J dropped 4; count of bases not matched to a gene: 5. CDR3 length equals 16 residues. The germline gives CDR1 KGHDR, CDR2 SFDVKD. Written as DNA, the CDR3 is TGTGCCACCAGTGATTTAACAGCGGGAGATTACAATGAGCAGTTCTTC. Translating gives CATSDLTAGDYNEQFF.

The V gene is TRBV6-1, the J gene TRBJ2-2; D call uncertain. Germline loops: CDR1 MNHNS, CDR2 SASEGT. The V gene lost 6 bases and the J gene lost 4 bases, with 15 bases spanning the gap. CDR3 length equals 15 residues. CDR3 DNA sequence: TGTGCCAGCAGGGCTGGCCGATGGGCCACCGGGGAGCTGTTTTTT. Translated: CASRAGRWATGELFF.